This is a list of T cell receptor beta chains from one sample in a study of PD-L1 blockade in urothelial cancer. Measured with immunoSEQ multiplex PCR; TCRdb has only the in-frame clones, and not every one. The sample carries about 110,000 clones, approximately 85% recorded once. The sequences come from PBMCs, collected around atezolizumab (anti-PD-L1) treatment. These receptors were taken from a man between 45 and 60 years old with urothelial cancer. CDR3s include the opening cysteine and the closing phenylalanine or tryptophan. The D gene is left open where the match is weak. Clone size appears in some rows only: once, few, many, or a class for an expanded clone.

TGTGCCAGCAGCCGACACACCGGGACTTACAACACCGGGGAGCTGTTTTTT,CASSRHTGTYNTGELFF,TRBV11-2,NA,NA,TRBJ2-2
TGTGCCAGCAGCGTGCCGGGACTAGCGGGAGGGCCGACAGATACGCAGTATTTT,CASSVPGLAGGPTDTQYF,TRBV9,TRBD2,NA,TRBJ2-3
TGCGCCAGCAGCGGCGGCGGGGCTCAGGGAGGCTACACCTTC,CASSGGGAQGGYTF,TRBV5-1,NA,few,TRBJ1-2
TGTGCCAGCAGCTTTAATCTTATCGGGGAGCTGTTTTTT,CASSFNLIGELFF,TRBV11-3,NA,NA,TRBJ2-2
TGTGCCAGCAGTTACTCAGGAGGTCGGACTAATGAAAAACTGTTTTTT,CASSYSGGRTNEKLFF,TRBV6-5,NA,NA,TRBJ1-4
TGTGCCAGCAGCTTGCAGGGGGGAAATTCACCCCTCCACTTT,CASSLQGGNSPLHF,TRBV5-6,TRBD1,NA,TRBJ1-6
TGTGCCAGCAGTTTAGGGGTATCGGGGGACTTCCTAGCCAAAAACATTCAGTACTTC,CASSLGVSGDFLAKNIQYF,TRBV28,NA,NA,TRBJ2-4
TGCGCCAGCAGCCAAGTCGGGGAAACCTACGAGCAGTACTTC,CASSQVGETYEQYF,TRBV4-1,NA,medium-sized,TRBJ2-7
TGTGCCACACGCGGACTAGTCGTCACAGATACGCAGTATTTT,CATRGLVVTDTQYF,TRBV2,TRBD2,NA,TRBJ2-3
TGTGCCAGCAGCGTAGCTACAGGTTATGAGCAGTTCTTC,CASSVATGYEQFF,TRBV9,NA,NA,TRBJ2-1
TGCGCCAGCAGCTTGGGTTCTAGCGGGATGTCTGCCATTCAGTACTTC,CASSLGSSGMSAIQYF,TRBV5-1,TRBD2,NA,TRBJ2-4
TGTGCCAGCAGCTTCAAACCGGGGATCAACTACGAGCAGTACTTC,CASSFKPGINYEQYF,TRBV7-2,NA,NA,TRBJ2-7
TGTGCCAGCAGCGCTAGCGGGGGGTACCAAGAGACCCAGTACTTC,CASSASGGYQETQYF,TRBV9,TRBD2,once,TRBJ2-5
TGCGCCAGCAGACATACAGGGAAGGGTACTGATAATTCACCCCTCCACTTT,CASRHTGKGTDNSPLHF,TRBV10-1,NA,NA,TRBJ1-6
TGTGCCAGCAGTTTGGGGACTAGCGGCACCGGGGAGCTGTTTTTT,CASSLGTSGTGELFF,TRBV27,TRBD2,NA,TRBJ2-2
TGTGCCAGCAGCAGAAGACTTCTGAACACTGAAGCTTTCTTT,CASSRRLLNTEAFF,TRBV7-2,NA,NA,TRBJ1-1
TGTGCCAGCAGTTCGGGGGGGACTAGCGGCACCTACGAGCAGTACTTC,CASSSGGTSGTYEQYF,TRBV27,TRBD2,NA,TRBJ2-7
TGTGCCACCAGCAGAGATGTCAGCGGGAGCATTTCAATCTACAATGAGCAGTTCTTC,CATSRDVSGSISIYNEQFF,TRBV15,TRBD2,NA,TRBJ2-1
TGTGCCAGCAGCCTCACAGGGGGAAAATCACCCCTCCACTTT,CASSLTGGKSPLHF,TRBV7-9,TRBD1,NA,TRBJ1-6
TGTGCCAGCTCACCAATTAACTACGAGCAGTACTTC,CASSPINYEQYF,TRBV18,NA,NA,TRBJ2-7
TGTGCCAGTAGTCCGGGACTAGCGGGAGTCTACAATGAGCAGTTCTTC,CASSPGLAGVYNEQFF,TRBV19,TRBD2,NA,TRBJ2-1
TGTGCCAGCAGCGTAGGGGGACTGGCGTGGGCCGCGAACACTGAAGCTTTCTTT,CASSVGGLAWAANTEAFF,TRBV9,NA,NA,TRBJ1-1
TGCGCCAGCAGAGTTGGCAGGGGGCTCTATGGCTACACCTTC,CASRVGRGLYGYTF,TRBV5-1,TRBD1,NA,TRBJ1-2
TGTGCCAGCAGCGTAGTTCGTTCAGGCAACTCTGGAAACACCATATATTTT,CASSVVRSGNSGNTIYF,TRBV9,NA,NA,TRBJ1-3
TGTGCCACCGGCGAGGGGGCGAGATACGAGCAGTACTTC,CATGEGARYEQYF,TRBV15,TRBD1,NA,TRBJ2-7
TGTGCCAGCAGCTTGGGACTAGCGGGAGTGGAGCAGTTCTTC,CASSLGLAGVEQFF,TRBV5-4,TRBD2,NA,TRBJ2-1